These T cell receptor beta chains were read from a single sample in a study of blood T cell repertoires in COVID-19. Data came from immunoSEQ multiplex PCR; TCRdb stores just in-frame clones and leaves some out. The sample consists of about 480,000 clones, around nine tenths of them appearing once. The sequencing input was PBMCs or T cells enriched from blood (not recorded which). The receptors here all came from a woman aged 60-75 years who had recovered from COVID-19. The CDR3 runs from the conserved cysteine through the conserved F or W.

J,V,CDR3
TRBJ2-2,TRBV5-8,CASSAGQANTGELFF
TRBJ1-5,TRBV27,CASSRAGEGNQPQHF
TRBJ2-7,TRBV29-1,CSVVGTLSYEQYF
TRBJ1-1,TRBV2,CAGAPTGDTEAFF
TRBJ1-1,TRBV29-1,CSVGHLMNTEAFF
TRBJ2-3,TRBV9,CASSFGTSTMVDTQYF
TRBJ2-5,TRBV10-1,CASSDLGLAGGFETQYF
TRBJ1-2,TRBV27,CASSPRQGAMPGTF
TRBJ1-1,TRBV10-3,CAISQSGQYTEAFF
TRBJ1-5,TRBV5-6,CASSSGQVNQPQHF
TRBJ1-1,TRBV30,CAWSVAGEAFF
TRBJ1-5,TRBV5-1,CASTNRRGQGQQPQHF
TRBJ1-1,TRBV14,CASSQYKNTEAFF
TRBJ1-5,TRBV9,CASSVGPYQPQHF
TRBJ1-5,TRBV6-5,CASLTGTGGNQPQHF
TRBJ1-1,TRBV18,CASSPERETEAFF
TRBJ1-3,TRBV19,CASINSGNTIYF
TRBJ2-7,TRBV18,CASSPRTGTYEQYF